This TCR beta chain was sequenced during a study of shared clonotypes between healthy human individuals. Study-wide background: Donors consisted of a couple of women and a few men between 18 and 49.

Study conclusions and caveats: Rarefaction gave evidence that sorted-subset sequencing remained incomplete despite large depth.

A note on this clone: What it binds is unknown.

The donor population consisted of healthy HIV-negative adults with no recent acute infections or vaccinations. CD4+ cells underwent separation, giving CD45RA+ naive and CD45RA-negative memory subsets. Produced via immunoSEQ multiplex PCR; TCRdb's table is partial and in-frame only. Here the sample spans approximately 940,000 clones, about 80% being singletons. Per germline, CDR1 MNHNS and CDR2 SASEGT. This CDR3 comprises 15 residues. V was pared by 7 bases and J by 2 bases, with 16 bases between. This receptor was taken from a young man in good health. This rearrangement joins TRBV6-1 to TRBJ2-3, with D tentatively TRBD2 (6 bases). Sequences were obtained from memory CD4+ T cells sorted from blood. The subset was: CD45RA-negative fraction. The CDR3 coding sequence is TGTGCCAGCAAGCCCGGGGGAGCCCACACAGATACGCAGTATTTT. Amino acid sequence: CASKPGGAHTDTQYF.